The sequence of this TCR beta chain was determined in a study of regulatory T cells in long-lasting Graves disease (dated by TCRdb to the early 2020s). At the level of the whole study: In the newly diagnosed Graves' disease group, patients had been taking antithyroid drugs for less than 3 months. Patients with persistent Graves' disease were compared with patients with newly diagnosed Graves' disease using TCR sequencing and RNA sequencing of peripheral blood. The study was conducted in China and was registered as a clinical trial. A total of around 35 samples were covered by TCR sequencing, comprising some 13 persistent and about 20 newly diagnosed Graves' disease patients.

The research as a whole found: Persistent disease showed preferential use of TRBV28, TRBJ1-2 and TRBJ2-5, whereas newly diagnosed disease favored TRBV20-1 and TRBJ2-1. Persistent patients shared more public clonotypes among themselves (around 3,000) than newly diagnosed patients did (over 950). Sequencing and analysis were limited to the TCR beta chain. Compared with newly diagnosed patients, patients with persistent Graves' disease had lower TCR Shannon entropy and fewer highly expanded clones, which suggests clonal expansion. Peripheral blood alone was examined, since thyroid tissue, which constituted the primary lesion, could not be accessed. The small sample size was acknowledged by the authors as a limitation that may reduce accuracy.

This clonotype was seen ten or more times. It has no known antigen specificity. No base qualities exist here, and no much larger clone lies one base off it. The CDR3 spans 15 residues, from the cysteine through the phenylalanine. This entry keeps only the CDR3 DNA: 45 bases, framed from base 1. According to the germline V gene, CDR1 reads MNHNS and CDR2 reads SASEGT. V trim: 7 bases; J trim: 4 bases; unmatched bases: 12. Per the publication, the time point label means: newly diagnosed GD, antithyroid drugs for less than 3 months. RNA was extracted from PBMCs in TRIzol for both TCR sequencing and RNA sequencing. The diagnosis of Graves' disease followed American Thyroid Association guidelines. Patients were recruited from an endocrinology department in Xi'an, China. From each patient, around 9 milliliters of peripheral blood was collected into an EDTA anticoagulant tube. Ficoll Paque Plus density gradient separation was used to isolate PBMCs, and no additional T cell sorting was done. An Agilent 2100 Bioanalyzer and agarose gel were used to check RNA quality, while a NanoDrop 2000 measured RNA concentration.

Library preparation employed multiplex PCR. Sequencer: Illumina HiSeq 4000. To build TCR beta libraries, CDR3 regions were amplified by Arm-PCR using iRepertoire HTBI primers. Before sequencing, the PCR products went through gel purification. The paper's processing steps were these. Gene usage analysis of CDR3 amino acid clonotypes used the 55 to 65 TRBV and around 13 TRBJ segments found across samples. Filtered high-quality paired reads were merged into contigs using COPE and FqMerger. Contigs were aligned with BLAST to IMGT TRBV, TRBD and TRBJ reference genes, and CDR3 was defined per IMGT. Any clonotype with a frequency above 0.1% was classified as a highly expanded clone. Repertoire diversity was measured by Shannon entropy, and V-J evenness by the Gini coefficient. A clonotype found in more than one individual was treated as public. The public reads were reanalyzed by TCRdb: fastp trimming at Q25, MiXCR alignment, in-frame beta chains only. Each record represents a unique CDR3 protein, reported with the most common genes and DNA among its rows. The authors' filters were not applied to this entry. This sample lists about 460,000 distinct CDR3 sequences; approximately 14% were detected once. The ten largest clones add up to roughly 18% of the sample.

These data also featured in a second study, about T cells in Graves' hyperthyroidism and ophthalmopathy. Taken from the second paper: Stable Graves' hyperthyroidism was defined as no progression to ophthalmopathy during 18 months of follow-up. Hyperthyroidism patients were aged 18 to 65 years and newly diagnosed, with disease duration of less than 2 months. Patients with uncontrolled infections, other autoimmune diseases, pregnancy or lactation were excluded. Clinical symptoms, serum thyroxine and TRAb, thyroid ultrasound, and orbital computed tomography formed the basis for the diagnoses. The first round of RT-PCR for the TCR CDR3 was performed with the HTBI primer set and the Qiagen OneStep RT-PCR kit. Most expanded thyroid clonotypes (frequency above 0.001) were also found in blood, which suggests that blood repertoires may mirror thyroid immune responses. Ophthalmopathy was separated from stable hyperthyroidism by a 13 V-J signature model, with about 88% sensitivity and about 81% specificity obtained in cross-validation and 80%/75% obtained in testing. In validation, the model predicted progression to ophthalmopathy with approximately 69% sensitivity and approximately 74% specificity, a median of roughly seven months before onset. To identify distinguishing TCR V-J signatures, a discovery cohort of around 100 patients was used, comprising 43 with Graves' ophthalmopathy and some 57 with stable Graves' hyperthyroidism. Prospective prediction of ophthalmopathy was tested in an independent validation cohort of approximately 19 hyperthyroidism patients and 17 patients who later progressed to ophthalmopathy. For training and testing, the 100 or so patients in the discovery cohort were randomly divided in a 7:3 ratio. The study also compared thyroid tissue and blood T-cell repertoires from five or six Graves' hyperthyroidism patients. Once sampling was done, hyperthyroidism patients were given methimazole at a starting dose of 30 mg daily, whereas ophthalmopathy patients were given high-dose intravenous methylprednisolone. A second multiplex PCR round built the libraries, followed by size selection and purification. Paired-end sequencing of the libraries was performed with 100 bp reads on an Illumina HiSeq2000. SOAPnuke was used to process the raw data, throwing out any read that contained adapters or uncalled bases, had a mean Phred below 15, or lacked an exact constant-primer or identifier match. COPE v1.2.5 was used to merge the high-quality paired reads, and each unique nucleotide sequence was defined as a clonotype. MiTCR v1.1 was used to align the clonotypes against IMGT TRBV, TRBD and TRBJ reference segments. Only V-J combinations with frequency above 0.0001, covering 98% to 99.2% of repertoires, were analysed. A TCS score was defined as the ratio of F50 (clonal expansion) to E x V (chaos), with BLOSUM62-based TCRdist applied between CDR3 peptides within each V-J. Welch's t-statistics and random forest reduced roughly 500 V-J features to 13, which were used in a naive Bayes classifier (R e1071). Sample size was not statistically predetermined, and blinding of investigators to group allocation was not performed. The paper reports TCR Vbeta CDR3 sequencing of approximately 140 peripheral blood samples: some 41 ophthalmopathy, some 80 hyperthyroidism and 17 progressor patients.

The source was peripheral blood mononuclear cells (PBMCs), collected at new diagnosis, from a patient treated with antithyroid drugs. The chain was built from TRBV6-1 and TRBJ1-1, with 7 bases aligning to TRBD1. The source of this sequence is a woman between 50 and 59 years old with Graves disease. Donor details come from another sample of the same person, matched by shared clones. The bases read TGTGCCAGCACCCCTTTGACCGACAGGGTCACTGAAGCTTTCTTT. This is translated as CASTPLTDRVTEAFF.